Below, 32 T cell receptor beta chains from the same sample are listed, as sequenced in a study of circulating tumor DNA in untreated peripheral T-cell lymphoma. Clones were read by immunoSEQ multiplex PCR, and TCRdb kept only the in-frame ones, dropping some. The sample records around 210 clones, 80% to 90% being singletons. Sequencing used tumor tissue. Receptor source: a human donor with peripheral T-cell lymphoma.

A few counts support this clone. The chain is built from TRBV11-3 and TRBJ1-1; no clear D gene. V was shortened by 3 bases and J by 0 bases, with 11 bases between the two germline ends. CDR3 length: 15 residues. Germline lookup yields CDR1 SGHNT and CDR2 YENEEA. The CDR3 sequence is CASSFDGRVNTEAFF. For the CDR3, the DNA is TGTGCCAGCAGCTTCGATGGGCGCGTGAACACTGAAGCTTTCTTT.

With regard to this clone: One end of the junction does not line up with germline, which may come from a read error. V usage is TRBV12-5 and J usage is TRBJ2-3; possible D gene TRBD2, 6 bases. CDR3 size: 16 residues. CDR1 is LGHNT, CDR2 FRNRAP, per germline. As DNA, the CDR3 is TGTGCCAGCACCGTCTGGTCGGGACTCAACACAGATATGCAGTATTTT. This translates into CASTVWSGLNTDMQYF.

The chain uses TRBV6-8 and TRBJ1-2, with no clear D. Trimming removed 0 bases at V and 8 bases at J, with 13 bases between. The CDR3 is 14 amino acids. Germline V gene lookup returns CDR1 MNHGY and CDR2 SAAAGT. Written as DNA, the CDR3 is TGTGCCAGCAGTTACTCGGGCGGGGTAGGCGGCTACACCTTC. It codes for CASSYSGGVGGYTF.

The chain employs TRBV18 and TRBJ2-7; D unclear. Germline loops: CDR1 KGHSH, CDR2 LQKENI. This CDR3 contains 12 residues. Trimming removed 6 bases at V and 0 bases at J, with 6 bases between. The CDR3 region has the DNA TGTGCCAGCTCCCCGACCTCCTACGAGCAGTACTTC. Encoded protein: CASSPTSYEQYF.

This sequence joins TRBV18 and TRBJ2-7; D gene ambiguous. The CDR3 loop spans 15 amino acids. V lost 4 bases, J lost 2 bases, and 15 bases lay in between. CDR1 and CDR2 from the germline V gene are KGHSH and LQKENI. CDR3 sequence reads: CASSLFGQSTYEQYF. The DNA for the CDR3 is TGTGCCAGCTCACTATTTGGCCAATCTACCTACGAGCAGTACTTC.

The J gene is TRBJ1-3, the V gene TRBV28, with D hard to call. The germline V gene encodes CDR1 MDHEN and CDR2 SYDVKM. The CDR3 covers 17 residues. Trimming cost V 5 bases and J 4 bases, with 21 bases left between them. The CDR3: CASSRIPPQIFGNTIYF. The CDR3 DNA is TGTGCCAGCAGTCGAATCCCCCCACAGATTTTCGGAAACACCATATATTTT.

With regard to this clone: The junction departs from the called germline gene at one end, perhaps through a read error. The rearrangement links TRBV28 to TRBJ1-1; 10 positions agree with TRBD1. The CDR3 covers 14 residues. Germline loops: CDR1 MDHEN, CDR2 SYDVKM. Here the CDR3 reads CASSFRDRGSSFGF. CDR3 coding DNA: TGTGCCAGCAGTTTCCGGGACAGGGGTTCCTCATTCGGGTTT.

CDR3 region: CASRGRSAYEQYF. The CDR3 DNA sequence: TGTGCCAGCAGGGGCAGGTCCGCTTACGAGCAGTACTTC. V and J are TRBV6-8 and TRBJ2-7; no clear D. Germline lookup yields CDR1 MNHGY and CDR2 SAAAGT. The CDR3 contains 13 residues. V lost 6 bases and J 4 bases, leaving 13 bases between the germline ends.

The chain joins TRBV28 to TRBJ1-4, with 9 nucleotides matching TRBD1. This CDR3 has 17 amino acids. Germline CDR1 and CDR2: MDHEN and SYDVKM. The junction had 14 bases not matched to a gene; V was cut back by 5 bases and J by 7 bases. The CDR3 region is CASSTPDRGFRGEKLFF. The CDR3 bases are TGTGCCAGCAGTACCCCGGACAGGGGATTTCGGGGTGAAAAACTGTTTTTT. Full variable domain (rest looked up from reference TRBV28 and TRBJ1-4): DVKVTQSSRYLVKRTGEKVFLECVQDMDHENMFWYRQDPGLGLRLIYFSYDVKMKEKGDIPEGYSVSREKKERFSLILESASTNQTSMYLCASSTPDRGFRGEKLFFGSGTQLSVL.

V is TRBV11-3 and J is TRBJ1-2; 7 bases fit TRBD1. With 4 bases clipped from V and 2 bases from J, the junction kept 10 bases outside the gene matches. The germline V gene has CDR1 SGHNT and CDR2 YENEEA. The CDR3 runs to 16 residues. CDR3 protein: CASSSQTGPKNYGYTF. DNA for the CDR3: TGTGCCAGCAGCTCCCAGACAGGGCCTAAGAACTATGGCTACACCTTC.

This sequence joins TRBV5-1 and TRBJ2-7; 11 bases are a match to TRBD2. Germline V gene data show CDR1 as SGHRS and CDR2 as YFSETQ. The ends lost 9 bases at V and 7 bases at J; junction bases unmatched: 15. The CDR3 sequence is 15 residues long. CDR3 DNA: TGCGCCACCGCACCAGCCGGGACTAGCGGTGGTGAGCAGTACTTC. Translated: CATAPAGTSGGEQYF.

The chain couples TRBV9 to TRBJ1-4; tentatively, D is TRBD1 (6 bases). The CDR3 loop spans 15 amino acids. CDR1 is SGDLS, CDR2 YYNGEE, per germline. The V gene lost 0 bases and the J gene lost 5 bases, with 11 bases spanning the gap. DNA for the CDR3: TGTGCCAGCAGCGTAGGCGGGACACTAAATGAAAAACTGTTTTTT. It is translated as CASSVGGTLNEKLFF.

The chain links TRBV18 to TRBJ1-4, with no clear D. Germline CDR1 KGHSH, CDR2 LQKENI. V was clipped by 6 bases and J by 8 bases, with 10 bases between them. CDR3 length: 12 amino acids. The CDR3: CASSLLGEKLFF. In DNA, the CDR3 is TGTGCCAGCTCGCTACTTGGCGAAAAACTGTTTTTT.

The CDR3 here is CASSLDSGTVSPYEQYF. The CDR3 DNA is TGCGCCAGCAGCTTGGATTCCGGGACAGTAAGCCCCTACGAGCAGTACTTC. The chain combines TRBV5-1 with TRBJ2-7; 7 nucleotides match TRBD1. The germline gives CDR1 SGHRS, CDR2 YFSETQ. There are 17 residues in the CDR3. Germline trimming cut 0 bases from V and 2 bases from J; bases unmatched to any gene: 11.

The genes are TRBV25-1 and TRBJ2-5; 8 positions agree with TRBD1. CDR1 and CDR2 from the germline V gene are MGHDK and SYGVNS. The junction had 4 bases not matched to a gene; V was cut back by 4 bases and J by 3 bases. The CDR3 sequence is 14 residues long. CDR3 loop: CASSAPGQEETQYF. The CDR3 nucleotides read TGTGCCAGCAGTGCCCCGGGACAGGAAGAGACCCAGTACTTC.

V is TRBV11-3 and J is TRBJ2-1; D may be TRBD2 (6 bases). In germline, CDR1 is SGHNT, CDR2 YENEEA. The CDR3 spans 14 residues. Between the trimmed V and J ends, which lost 5 bases and 6 bases, there was a span of 14 bases. The CDR3 sequence: CASSPFGGPNEQFF. The CDR3 DNA sequence: TGTGCCAGCAGCCCGTTCGGGGGACCCAATGAGCAGTTCTTC. Full variable domain (missing parts from reference TRBV11-3 and TRBJ2-1): EAGVVQSPRYKIIEKKQPVAFWCNPISGHNTLYWYLQNLGQGPELLIRYENEEAVDDSQLPKDRFSAERLKGVDSTLKIQPAELGDSAVYLCASSPFGGPNEQFFGPGTRLTVL.

The chain couples TRBV6-8 to TRBJ2-1, with 10 bases matching TRBD2. Germline V CDR1 and CDR2: MNHGY, SAAAGT. J lost 4 bases, V lost 5 bases, and 5 bases had no gene match. This CDR3 comprises 15 residues. CDR3 in DNA: TGTGCCAGCAGTAGGTCTAGCGGGAGATACAATGAGCAGTTCTTC. It translates to CASSRSSGRYNEQFF.

In the case of this clone: An end of the junction does not agree with germline; a read error may underlie this. An ambiguous or unread base is present, and the residue it codes for is denoted X. This chain uses TRBV10-3 with TRBJ1-4, with D possibly TRBD1 on 5 matching bases. Germline CDR1 is ENHRY and CDR2 is SYGVKD. CDR3 size: 13 residues. DNA for the CDR3: TGTGCCATCAGTGAGTGGGGCGGTGAAAAACTRTTTTTT. Protein sequence: CAISEWGGEKXFF. From start to end, the CDR3 is CAISEWGGEKLFF.

J is TRBJ2-1 and V is TRBV19; unclear D gene. Germline V gene data show CDR1 as LNHDA and CDR2 as SQIVND (reference sequence). The CDR3 has 15 amino acids. Trimming shortened V by 5 bases and J by 4 bases, and 15 bases separated the two germline ends. CDR3 sequence (DNA): TGTGCCAGTAGTCTGGGGATTGGATTTTACAATGAGCAGTTCTTC. This codes for CASSLGIGFYNEQFF.

V usage is TRBV5-1 and J usage is TRBJ2-7; 9 bases are a match to TRBD1. The CDR3 runs to 18 residues. Per the germline V gene, CDR1 is SGHRS and CDR2 is YFSETQ. Trimming removed 3 bases from V and 0 bases from J; junction bases left unmatched: 13. In nucleotides, the CDR3 is TGCGCCAGCAGCTCCACCGGGACAGGGTATTCCGGCTCCTACGAGCAGTACTTC. This codes for CASSSTGTGYSGSYEQYF.

On this clone: The junction departs from the called germline gene at one end, perhaps through a read error. The chain employs TRBV6-8 and TRBJ1-3, with D unresolved. Germline V CDR1 and CDR2: MNHGY, SAAAGT. CDR3 size: 12 residues. The CDR3 loop reads CAISTGGNTIYF. The CDR3 nucleotides read TGTGCCATCAGTACCGGAGGAAACACCATATATTTT.

This chain uses TRBV2 with TRBJ2-7; D is undetermined. V lost 7 bases, J lost 2 bases, and 9 bases lay in between. CDR1 SNHLY and CDR2 FYNNEI come from the germline V gene. The CDR3 has 12 residues. CDR3 sequence (DNA): TGTGCCAGCAAGGTAGTGACCTACGAGCAGTACTTC. Amino acid sequence: CASKVVTYEQYF.

This sequence joins TRBV19 and TRBJ2-7, with 8 positions matching TRBD1. V lost 5 bases and J lost 7; bases outside the gene matches: 13. The germline CDR1 and CDR2 sequences are LNHDA and SQIVND (reference sequence). This CDR3 is 15 amino acids long. CDR3 nucleotide sequence: TGTGCCAGTAGTTCACCGGGACAGGCCTATCGGGAGCAGTACTTC. It encodes CASSSPGQAYREQYF.

This clone was recorded a few times. The J gene is TRBJ1-1, the V gene TRBV30; weak D call: TRBD1 (5 bases). Per the germline V gene, CDR1 is GTSNPN and CDR2 is SVGIG (reference sequence). Trimming removed 2 bases at V and 10 bases at J, with 17 bases between. CDR3 length: 13 amino acids. Here the CDR3 reads CAWSFDPRDGAFF. In nucleotides, the CDR3 is TGTGCCTGGAGTTTCGACCCCAGGGACGGAGCTTTCTTT.

The chain is built from TRBV6-8 and TRBJ1-1; D is uncertain. This CDR3 spans 12 amino acids. Trimming cost V 2 bases and J 4 bases, with 5 bases left between them. CDR1 and CDR2 from the germline V gene are MNHGY and SAAAGT. The CDR3 sequence: CASSYMGTEAFF. The CDR3 DNA follows: TGTGCCAGCAGTTACATGGGCACTGAAGCTTTCTTT.

The V gene is TRBV11-3, the J gene TRBJ1-6; D possibly corresponds to TRBD1 (6 bases). Looked up from germline, CDR1 is SGHNT and CDR2 is YENEEA. V was pared by 5 bases and J by 11 bases, with 19 bases between. This CDR3 has 15 residues. Here the CDR3 DNA reads TGTGCCAGCAGCCAAGCTGGGGGCGTCTCAACACCCCTCCACTTT. This codes for CASSQAGGVSTPLHF. Full variable domain (outside the CDR3, taken from reference TRBV11-3 and TRBJ1-6): EAGVVQSPRYKIIEKKQPVAFWCNPISGHNTLYWYLQNLGQGPELLIRYENEEAVDDSQLPKDRFSAERLKGVDSTLKIQPAELGDSAVYLCASSQAGGVSTPLHFGNGTRLTVT.

The rearrangement links TRBV1 to TRBJ2-1; TRBD2 reflects the table's D call only, with no check against the DNA. TRBV1 is a documented pseudogene. This CDR3 region has 14 residues. The CDR3 coding sequence is TGCGCCAGCAGCCGAGGGAGTTGGGACAATGAGCAGTTCTTC. Encoded protein: CASSRGSWDNEQFF.

The chain is built from TRBV12-2 and TRBJ2-3; the D segment call TRBD2 is taken from the table without a DNA check. TRBV12-2 is given as a pseudogene. This CDR3 region has 14 residues. This CDR3 is CASSGLAPADTQYF. The CDR3 DNA reads as TGTGCCAGTTCGGGACTAGCACCAGCAGATACGCAGTATTTT.

The chain uses TRBV29-1 and TRBJ1-6; possibly TRBD1 for D (5 bases). V dropped 6 bases and J dropped 7 bases, with 16 bases sitting between them. CDR3 size: 14 residues. Germline V gene data show CDR1 as SQVTM and CDR2 as ANQGSEA. CDR3 sequence: CSVRLRDGNSPLHF. The CDR3 region has the DNA TGCAGCGTGCGCCTTCGGGACGGAAATTCACCCCTCCACTTT.

The CDR3 loop is CATSRAPSVMETQYF. CDR3 in DNA: TGTGCCACCAGCAGGGCCCCATCTGTGATGGAGACCCAGTACTTC. The J gene is TRBJ2-5, the V gene TRBV15; unclear D gene. Germline V gene lookup returns CDR1 LNHNV and CDR2 YYDKDF (reference sequence). This CDR3 has 15 amino acids. The V end lost 3 bases, the J end lost 5 bases, and 16 bases lay between the germline ends.

V is TRBV11-3 and J is TRBJ2-7; D is possibly TRBD2 (5 bases). The germline CDR1 and CDR2 sequences are SGHNT and YENEEA. The CDR3 runs 15 residues. V gave up 1 base and J gave up 5 bases, with 15 bases separating them. This chain's CDR3 is CASSLVSFVGNEQYF. The CDR3 DNA reads as TGTGCCAGCAGCTTAGTATCATTCGTCGGGAACGAGCAGTACTTC. Full variable domain (missing parts from reference TRBV11-3 and TRBJ2-7): EAGVVQSPRYKIIEKKQPVAFWCNPISGHNTLYWYLQNLGQGPELLIRYENEEAVDDSQLPKDRFSAERLKGVDSTLKIQPAELGDSAVYLCASSLVSFVGNEQYFGPGTRLTVT.

Here the CDR3 reads CASSSWTIGELFF. CDR3 nucleotides: TGTGCCAGTAGTTCCTGGACAATTGGGGAGCTGTTTTTT. The chain carries TRBV19 and TRBJ2-2; D perhaps matches TRBD1 (5 bases). This CDR3 is built from 13 residues. The V and J ends lost 5 bases and 8 bases respectively, with 12 bases between them. The germline V gene has CDR1 LNHDA and CDR2 SQIVND (reference sequence). The entire variable domain, with the rest obtained from reference TRBV19 and TRBJ2-2, is as follows: DGGITQSPKYLFRKEGQNVTLSCEQNLNHDAMYWYRQDPGQGLRLIYYSQIVNDFQKGDIAEGYSVSREKKESFPLTVTSAQKNPTAFYLCASSSWTIGELFFGEGSRLTVL.